The T cell receptor beta chain described here comes from a study of post-analysis software for immune sequencing data (dated by TCRdb to the mid-2010s). Study-level background: The recorded disease courses included relapsing-remitting, secondary progressive and progressive-relapsing multiple sclerosis, and some patients had no subtype annotation. A subset of samples was prepared in parallel using single-end sample barcoding, then pooled and co-amplified after Illumina adapter ligation. The multiple sclerosis patient repertoires were compared with 10 or so previously published healthy control repertoires from donors aged 6 to 25 years. What the research found in general, with its limitations: Patients showed significantly higher frequencies than controls for roughly five TRBV segments, among them TRBV5-6, TRBV5-1 and TRBV20-1. The control group was slightly older than the multiple sclerosis patient group. Normalized Chao1 diversity was significantly lower in multiple sclerosis patients than controls, suggesting substantial peripheral T-cell clonal expansion. Strong co-clustering of samples prepared in the same batch was shown by direct clustering with F measure, prompting a batch-effect correction.

To demonstrate the VDJtools post-analysis software, the study profiled TCR beta repertoires from the peripheral blood of 13 young patients with multiple sclerosis. The multiple sclerosis patients were children and adolescents between roughly 6 and 15 years of age. Receptor amplification or capture employed PCR. Instrument on record: Illumina HiSeq 2500. Unique molecular identifiers were incorporated into TCR beta cDNA libraries to reduce PCR and sequencing biases. Per 1 to 10 million input T cells, 500,000 or so cDNA molecules were obtained, such that each molecule approximated one T cell. The patient libraries were prepared and sequenced using the same protocol as the earlier healthy control dataset. Within a given batch, samples were prepared together, multiplexed and sequenced on the same HiSeq lane. The authors' analysis ran thus. Raw barcoded reads were processed with MIGEC, and single-read molecular identifier groups were discarded before consensus assembly and CDR3 extraction. Clonotype tables were post-analysed with VDJtools, and diversity was normalized by down-sampling all datasets to the smallest sample size. In repertoire overlap clustering, CDR3 amino acid sequences, but not nucleotide sequences, were matched to correct batch-related cross-sample contamination. TCRdb itself trimmed the public reads at Q25 with fastp, ran MiXCR and retained productive beta chains. Rows are unified per CDR3 protein, each entry keeping the most common DNA and genes. TCRdb's processing, not the authors', yielded these V and J calls. For this sample there are 650,000 to 900,000 distinct CDR3 sequences; around 45% appear just once. Roughly 4.9% of the sample is in the top ten clones.

The CDR3, cysteine through phenylalanine, is 13 amino acids long. Only the CDR3 part of the read is kept: 39 bases, read in frame from the first base. The germline V gene supplies CDR1 SQVTM and CDR2 ANQGSEA. The germline ends are 12 bases apart after V is trimmed by 5 bases and J by 4 bases. This clonotype was picked up a small number of times. What this receptor recognizes is not known. No qualities accompany the bases; no much larger clone lies one base away. The rearrangement combines TRBV29-1 with TRBJ2-1, with the D gene not confidently named. Sequenced: blood. The TCR comes from a girl aged 5-17 years with multiple sclerosis. This receptor has the CDR3 CSVLGFSYNEQFF. The DNA is TGCAGCGTTTTAGGTTTTTCTTACAATGAGCAGTTCTTC.